The 25 T cell receptor beta chains listed next were all sequenced from one sample in a study of T cell responses to AZD1222 COVID-19 vaccine. Some clones are missing from TCRdb's copy, which holds only in-frame ones; the method was immunoSEQ multiplex PCR. The sample shows around 140,000 clones, about 91% of them seen only once. The source was peripheral blood, collected 28 days after the second AZD1222 dose. Source of these receptors: an adult who received the AZD1222 COVID-19 vaccine.

V usage is TRBV3-1 (or the pseudogene TRBV3-2) and J usage is TRBJ2-1; tentatively, D is TRBD1 or TRBD2 (6 bases each). The CDR3 is 16 residues long. Germline V lookup: CDR1 LGHDT, CDR2 YNNKEL (reference sequence). V lost 5 bases to trimming and J lost 5 bases, with 19 bases between them. The CDR3 sequence: CASSDTTSNRDNEQFF. The CDR3 DNA reads as TGTGCCAGCAGCGATACGACTAGTAACAGGGACAATGAGCAGTTCTTC.

The chain has TRBV4-1 and TRBJ1-6; tentative D call: TRBD1 (6 bases). Germline CDR1 is MGHRA and CDR2 is YSYEKL. This CDR3 region has 14 residues. Trimming cost V 5 bases and J 7 bases, with 12 bases left between them. CDR3 protein: CASSLSGTNSPLHF. As DNA, the CDR3 is TGCGCCAGCAGCTTGTCCGGGACAAATTCACCCCTCCACTTT.

This chain uses TRBV10-2 with TRBJ1-3; possible D gene TRBD1, 5 bases. The CDR3 has 17 residues. The germline V gene has CDR1 WSHSY and CDR2 SAAADI. The V gene lost 4 bases and the J gene lost 0 bases, with 16 bases spanning the gap. The CDR3 nucleotides are TGCGCCAGCAGTGGCCCAACAGGACAAATCTCTGGAAACACCATATATTTT. Protein sequence: CASSGPTGQISGNTIYF.

The chain joins TRBV19 to TRBJ1-1, with D unclear. In germline, CDR1 is LNHDA, CDR2 SQIVND (reference sequence). This CDR3 spans 13 amino acids. V lost 7 bases and J lost 1, with 10 bases in between. CDR3 in amino acids: CASTRHTNTEAFF. For the CDR3, the DNA is TGTGCCAGTACTCGACACACGAACACTGAAGCTTTCTTT.

J is TRBJ1-3 and V is TRBV11-2; no firm D call. Germline V gives CDR1 SGHAT, CDR2 FQNNGV. This CDR3 comprises 15 residues. V lost 2 bases, J lost 4 bases, and 12 bases lay in between. For the CDR3, the DNA is TGTGCCAGCAGCTTATATGGAGGGAGGGGAAACACCATATATTTT. This codes for CASSLYGGRGNTIYF. Supplemented by reference TRBV11-2 and TRBJ1-3, the full variable domain reads EAGVAQSPRYKIIEKRQSVAFWCNPISGHATLYWYQQILGQGPKLLIQFQNNGVVDDSQLPKDRFSAERLKGVDSTLKIQPAKLEDSAVYLCASSLYGGRGNTIYFGEGSWLTVV.

V usage is TRBV6-5 and J usage is TRBJ2-7; 9 bases agree with TRBD2. The CDR3 has 15 residues. The V and J ends lost 7 bases and 6 bases, in that order; junction bases with no gene match: 13. CDR1 and CDR2 from the germline V gene are MNHEY and SVGAGI. As DNA, the CDR3 is TGTGCCAGCACCCCTCATTTAGCGGGGGAAGGCGAGCAGTACTTC. It encodes CASTPHLAGEGEQYF.

This rearrangement joins TRBV19 to TRBJ1-1; D is undetermined. Germline V gene sequence: CDR1 LNHDA, CDR2 SQIVND (reference sequence). V lost 8 bases, J lost 0 bases, and 16 bases lay in between. The CDR3 sequence is 15 residues long. This CDR3 is CASLLSPGMNTEAFF. The CDR3 DNA reads TGTGCCAGTTTATTATCTCCAGGCATGAACACTGAAGCTTTCTTT.

The CDR3 here is CASSLVPGGPLHF. CDR3 DNA: TGTGCCAGCAGCTTAGTGCCGGGCGGGCCCCTCCACTTT. The V and J genes are TRBV7-8 and TRBJ1-6, with D unresolved. The V gene lost 1 base and the J gene lost 13 bases, with 11 bases spanning the gap. Germline CDR1 and CDR2: SGHVS and FQNEAQ. The CDR3 consists of 13 residues. The variable domain in full, completed from reference TRBV7-8 and TRBJ1-6, reads GAGVSQSPRYKVAKRGQDVALRCDPISGHVSLFWYQQALGQGPEFLTYFQNEAQLDKSGLPSDRFFAERPEGSVSTLKIQRTQQEDSAVYLCASSLVPGGPLHFGNGTRLTVT.

The CDR3 sequence: CASSVRQGWNSNQPQHF. The CDR3 nucleotides read TGTGCCAGTAGTGTGAGACAGGGTTGGAATAGCAATCAGCCCCAGCATTTT. The rearrangement joins TRBV19 to TRBJ1-5; 7 bases are shared with TRBD1. Germline V CDR1 and CDR2: LNHDA, SQIVND (reference sequence). Losses at the gene ends were 5 bases for V and 0 bases for J; bases not matched to a gene: 10. The CDR3 loop spans 17 amino acids.

This clone was detected once. This chain connects TRBV2 to TRBJ2-1, with 7 bases identical to TRBD2. With 4 bases clipped from V and 8 bases from J, the junction kept 8 bases outside the gene matches. The CDR3 extends over 14 amino acids. The V gene's germline CDR1 is SNHLY and CDR2 FYNNEI. The CDR3 protein is CASSGPGGYYEQFF. CDR3 DNA sequence: TGTGCCAGCAGTGGGCCGGGGGGTTACTATGAGCAGTTCTTC.

In its sample, this clone was seen once. The chain combines TRBV18 with TRBJ1-2, with TRBD1 matching over 7 bases. The CDR3 extends over 15 amino acids. With 3 bases clipped from V and 4 bases from J, the junction kept 8 bases outside the gene matches. Germline loops: CDR1 KGHSH, CDR2 LQKENI. DNA for the CDR3: TGTGCCAGCTCACCCGCGGGACAGCCTGTCTATGGCTACACCTTC. This sequence encodes CASSPAGQPVYGYTF.

This CDR3 reads CASSQDEGKAFF. The CDR3 bases are TGTGCCAGCAGCCAAGATGAGGGGAAAGCTTTCTTT. The chain is built from TRBV3-1 (or the pseudogene TRBV3-2) and TRBJ1-1; weak D call: TRBD1 (5 bases). The V gene's germline CDR1 is LGHDT and CDR2 YNNKEL (reference sequence). V lost 0 bases and J lost 9, with 8 bases in between. The CDR3 loop spans 12 amino acids.

The V call is TRBV19, the J call TRBJ1-1; possible D gene TRBD1, 6 bases. The CDR3 is made up of 16 amino acids. CDR1 is LNHDA, CDR2 SQIVND, per germline (reference sequence). V was trimmed by 7 bases and J by 1 base, leaving 19 bases between them. CDR3 DNA sequence: TGTGCCAGTATTGGGGCTCCGGGACAAGAGAACACTGAAGCTTTCTTT. Its protein is CASIGAPGQENTEAFF.

The gene calls are TRBV2 and TRBJ1-2; a possible D gene is TRBD1 (6 bases). V lost 8 bases, J lost 7 bases, and 17 bases lay in between. Germline loops: CDR1 SNHLY, CDR2 FYNNEI. The CDR3 spans 13 residues. DNA for the CDR3: TGTGCCAGCCAGGAGGGGGGAAGGGGTGGCTACACCTTC. Residues: CASQEGGRGGYTF.

This chain links TRBV29-1 with TRBJ2-1; TRBD1 or TRBD2 may be the D gene (5 bases each). The length of the CDR3 is 16 residues. Trimming took 7 bases from V and 0 from J, leaving 19 bases between them. Germline assignment: CDR1 SQVTM and CDR2 ANQGSEA. The CDR3 region is CSGRKWDGLSYNEQFF. CDR3 DNA sequence: TGCAGCGGCAGAAAGTGGGACGGGCTCTCCTACAATGAGCAGTTCTTC.

This clone was seen only a few times. V usage is TRBV11-2 and J usage is TRBJ1-2; unclear D gene. The CDR3 loop spans 12 amino acids. Trimming removed 0 bases at V and 7 bases at J, with 6 bases between. The germline V gene encodes CDR1 SGHAT and CDR2 FQNNGV. Here the CDR3 reads CASSLEASGYTF. The CDR3 DNA is TGTGCCAGCAGCTTAGAGGCGAGTGGCTACACCTTC.

The chain employs TRBV30 and TRBJ1-6, with D maybe TRBD1 (6 bases). Germline V gene sequence: CDR1 GTSNPN, CDR2 SVGIG (reference sequence). With 0 bases removed from V and 8 bases from J, the gap between germline ends came to 20 bases. The CDR3 runs 17 residues. Written as DNA, the CDR3 is TGTGCCTGGAGTGTACGGGGGGCGTATATCGGAGATTCACCCCTCCACTTT. It encodes CAWSVRGAYIGDSPLHF. The complete variable domain, with remaining parts taken from reference TRBV30 and TRBJ1-6, reads SQTIHQWPATLVQPVGSPLSLECTVEGTSNPNLYWYRQAAGRGLQLLFYSVGIGQISSEVPQNLSASRPQDRQFILSSKKLLLSDSGFYLCAWSVRGAYIGDSPLHFGNGTRLTVT.

This chain's CDR3 is CATSRDRGSTNEKLFF. In nucleotides, the CDR3 is TGTGCCACCAGCAGAGATAGGGGGTCAACTAATGAAAAACTGTTTTTT. The rearrangement joins TRBV15 to TRBJ1-4, with D possibly being TRBD1 (6 bases). In germline, CDR1 is LNHNV, CDR2 YYDKDF (reference sequence). This CDR3 region has 16 residues. Trimming pared 0 bases from V and 0 bases from J, leaving 8 bases between.

The V and J genes are TRBV6-5 and TRBJ1-5, with D uncertain. Per germline, CDR1 MNHEY and CDR2 SVGAGI. Deletions cut 5 bases from V and 0 bases from J, with 11 bases between. The CDR3 extends over 15 amino acids. The CDR3 DNA follows: TGTGCCAGCAGTCCGGGCAGGAATAGCAATCAGCCCCAGCATTTT. Encoded protein: CASSPGRNSNQPQHF.

A remark on this clone: The junction departs from the called germline gene at one end, perhaps through a read error. The chain joins TRBV7-7 to TRBJ2-1; tentatively, D is TRBD2 (6 bases). Per the germline V gene, CDR1 is SSHAT and CDR2 is FNYEAQ (reference sequence). CDR3 length: 13 amino acids. This chain's CDR3 is CASSSSDAGEQFF. CDR3 in DNA: TGTGCTAGCAGCTCTAGCGACGCTGGTGAGCAGTTCTTC. Together with reference TRBV7-7 and TRBJ2-1, the CDR3 gives the full variable domain: GAGVSQSPRYKVTKRGQDVTLRCDPISSHATLYWYQQALGQGPEFLTYFNYEAQPDKSGLPSDRFSAERPEGSISTLTIQRTEQRDSAMYRCASSSSDAGEQFFGPGTRLTVL.

The rearrangement links TRBV30 to TRBJ2-3; weak D call: TRBD1 (5 bases). This CDR3 has 12 residues. Germline V gives CDR1 GTSNPN, CDR2 SVGIG (reference sequence). The V end lost 3 bases, the J end lost 7 bases, and 11 bases lay between the germline ends. DNA for the CDR3: TGTGCCTGGAGGGGTTCAGGGAATACGCAGTATTTT. Encoded protein: CAWRGSGNTQYF.

Points on this clone: One end of the junction does not line up with germline, which may come from a read error. This rearrangement joins TRBV12-3 or TRBV12-4 to TRBJ1-4, with D tentatively TRBD1 (5 bases). This CDR3 comprises 12 residues. This CDR3 reads CASRASTVEVGF. CDR3 nucleotides: TGTGCCAGCAGGGCCTCGACAGTGGAGGTGGGTTTT.

Here the CDR3 reads CASSTPGLAAGDTQYF. The CDR3 DNA follows: TGTGCCAGCAGCACCCCGGGACTAGCGGCGGGGGATACGCAGTATTTT. The genes are TRBV9 and TRBJ2-3, with 11 bases that match TRBD2. Per germline, CDR1 SGDLS and CDR2 YYNGEE. This CDR3 spans 16 amino acids. J gave up 6 bases and V 4 bases, and 10 bases lay outside the gene matches. The full variable domain, its missing parts supplied by reference TRBV9 and TRBJ2-3, is DSGVTQTPKHLITATGQRVTLRCSPRSGDLSVYWYQQSLDQGLQFLIQYYNGEERAKGNILERFSAQQFPDLHSELNLSSLELGDSALYFCASSTPGLAAGDTQYFGPGTRLTVL.

The chain joins TRBV5-4 to TRBJ2-5; 10 positions match TRBD2. J was trimmed by 6 bases and V by 4 bases; bases with no gene match: 12. The CDR3 is made up of 16 amino acids. The germline gives CDR1 SGHNT, CDR2 YYREEE (reference sequence). CDR3 protein: CASSQGGTSGAQTQYF. The DNA of the CDR3 is TGTGCCAGCAGCCAGGGTGGAACTAGCGGGGCCCAGACCCAGTACTTC.

J is TRBJ1-1 and V is TRBV19; no definite D call. V gave up 7 bases and J gave up 4 bases, with 7 bases separating them. CDR3 length: 11 amino acids. Looked up from germline, CDR1 is LNHDA and CDR2 is SQIVND (reference sequence). CDR3 sequence: CASKAATEAFF. CDR3 nucleotide sequence: TGTGCCAGTAAAGCGGCCACTGAAGCTTTCTTT.